The entry below gives a single T cell receptor (beta chain) sequence along with its context. This entry is derived from a study of identical twins. CDR3 length equals 13 residues. V shed 7 bases, J shed 3 bases, and the junction held 3 bases outside the gene matches. CDR1 and CDR2 (germline): MNHEY, SVGEGT. TCRdb itself ran the 5' RACE reads through MiXCR, one entry per CDR3 protein. The sample shows 600,000 to 800,000 distinct CDR3 sequences, roughly 20% of them seen only once. The data were also submitted as part of a second study, on T cells expressing NK-cell markers. According to that study: Among CD8+ T cells from about six donors, dominant NKG2C+ clonotypes accounted for about 1.0-7.0%. There were a few donors in whom these clonotypes also led the CD3+CD56-NKG2C+ fraction.

The sequenced material came from PBMCs. The V call is TRBV6-2 or TRBV6-3, the J call TRBJ2-7; TRBD2 matches 10 bases. The TCR sequence derives from a woman between 18 and 30 years old in good health. CDR3 sequence: CASIIAGGYEQYF. CDR3 coding DNA: TGTGCCAGCATTATAGCGGGAGGCTACGAGCAGTACTTC.